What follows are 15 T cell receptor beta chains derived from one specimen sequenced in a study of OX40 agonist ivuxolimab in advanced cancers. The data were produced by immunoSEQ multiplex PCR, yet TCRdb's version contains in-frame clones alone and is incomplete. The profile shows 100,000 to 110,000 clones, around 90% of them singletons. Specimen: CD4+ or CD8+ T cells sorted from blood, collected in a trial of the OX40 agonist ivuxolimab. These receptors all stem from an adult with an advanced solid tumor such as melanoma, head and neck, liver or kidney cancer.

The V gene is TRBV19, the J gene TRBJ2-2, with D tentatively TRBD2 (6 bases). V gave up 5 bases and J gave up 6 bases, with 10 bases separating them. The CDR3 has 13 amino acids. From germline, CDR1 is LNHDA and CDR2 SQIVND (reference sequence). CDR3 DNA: TGTGCCAGTAGTCTCGGGAGAGCCGGGGAGCTGTTTTTT. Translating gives CASSLGRAGELFF.

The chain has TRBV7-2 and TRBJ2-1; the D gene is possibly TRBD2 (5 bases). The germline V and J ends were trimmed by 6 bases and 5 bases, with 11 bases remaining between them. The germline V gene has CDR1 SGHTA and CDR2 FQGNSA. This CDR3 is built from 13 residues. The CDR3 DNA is TGTGCCAGCAGTGTCGCTAGCAACAATGAGCAGTTCTTC. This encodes CASSVASNNEQFF.

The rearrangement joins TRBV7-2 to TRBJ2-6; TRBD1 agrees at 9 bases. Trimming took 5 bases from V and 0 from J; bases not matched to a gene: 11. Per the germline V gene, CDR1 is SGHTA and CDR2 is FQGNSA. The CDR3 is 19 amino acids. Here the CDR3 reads CASSRSTTGGSSGANVLTF. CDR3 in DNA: TGTGCCAGCAGCCGAAGTACGACAGGGGGTTCCTCTGGGGCCAACGTCCTGACTTTC. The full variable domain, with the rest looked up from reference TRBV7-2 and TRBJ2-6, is GAGVSQSPSNKVTEKGKDVELRCDPISGHTALYWYRQSLGQGLEFLIYFQGNSAPDKSGLPSDRFSAERTGGSVSTLTIQRTQQEDSAVYLCASSRSTTGGSSGANVLTFGAGSRLTVL.

CDR3 region: CASSFRDAAYEQYF. In DNA, the CDR3 is TGTGCCAGTAGTTTCCGGGACGCCGCCTACGAGCAGTACTTC. The chain carries TRBV19 and TRBJ2-7; perhaps D is TRBD1 or TRBD2 (5 bases each). Germline V gene data show CDR1 as LNHDA and CDR2 as SQIVND (reference sequence). The CDR3 covers 14 residues. Deletions cut 5 bases from V and 2 bases from J, with 13 bases between.

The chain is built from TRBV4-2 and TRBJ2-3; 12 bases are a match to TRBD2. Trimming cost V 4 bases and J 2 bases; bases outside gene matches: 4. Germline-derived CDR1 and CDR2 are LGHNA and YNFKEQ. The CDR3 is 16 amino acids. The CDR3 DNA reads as TGTGCCAGCAGCCCGACTAGCGGGAGAAACACAGATACGCAGTATTTT. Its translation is CASSPTSGRNTDTQYF.

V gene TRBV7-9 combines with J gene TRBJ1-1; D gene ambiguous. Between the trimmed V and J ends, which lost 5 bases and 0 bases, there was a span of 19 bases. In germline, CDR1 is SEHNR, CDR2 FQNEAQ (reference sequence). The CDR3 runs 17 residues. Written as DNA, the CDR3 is TGTGCCAGCAGCCCCGGCCAGTTTGGCCCTATGAACACTGAAGCTTTCTTT. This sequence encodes CASSPGQFGPMNTEAFF.

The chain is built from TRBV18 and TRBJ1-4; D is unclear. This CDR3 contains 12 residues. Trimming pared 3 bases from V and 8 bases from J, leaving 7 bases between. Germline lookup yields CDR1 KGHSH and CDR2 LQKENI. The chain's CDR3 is CASSPMGEKLFF. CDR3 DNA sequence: TGTGCCAGCTCACCTATGGGGGAAAAACTGTTTTTT. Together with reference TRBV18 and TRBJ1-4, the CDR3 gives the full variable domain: NAGVMQNPRHLVRRRGQEARLRCSPMKGHSHVYWYRQLPEEGLKFMVYLQKENIIDESGMPKERFSAEFPKEGPSILRIQQVVRGDSAAYFCASSPMGEKLFFGSGTQLSVL.

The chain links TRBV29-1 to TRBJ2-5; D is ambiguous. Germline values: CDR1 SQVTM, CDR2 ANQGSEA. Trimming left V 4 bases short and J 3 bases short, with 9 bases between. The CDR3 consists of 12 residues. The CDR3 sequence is CSVADGEETQYF. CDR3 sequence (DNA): TGCAGCGTTGCGGACGGCGAAGAGACCCAGTACTTC.

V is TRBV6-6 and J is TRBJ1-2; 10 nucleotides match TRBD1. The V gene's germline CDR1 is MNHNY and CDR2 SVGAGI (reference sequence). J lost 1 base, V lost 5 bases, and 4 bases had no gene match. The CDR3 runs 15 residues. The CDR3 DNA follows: TGTGCCAGCAGTGCCCGGGACAGGGGTAACTATGGCTACACCTTC. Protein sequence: CASSARDRGNYGYTF.

The CDR3 here is CASSVLSTGSGNTIYF. CDR3 bases: TGTGCCAGCAGCGTCCTATCGACAGGGTCTGGAAACACCATATATTTT. This sequence joins TRBV9 and TRBJ1-3, with TRBD1 matching 7 bases. Germline V gene lookup returns CDR1 SGDLS and CDR2 YYNGEE. The CDR3 extends over 16 amino acids. V trimming: 2 bases; J trimming: 1 base; junction bases outside the gene matches: 6.

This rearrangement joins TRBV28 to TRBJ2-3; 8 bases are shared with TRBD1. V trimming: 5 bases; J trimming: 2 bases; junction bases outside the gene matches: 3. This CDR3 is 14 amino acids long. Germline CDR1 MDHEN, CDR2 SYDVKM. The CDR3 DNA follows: TGTGCCAGCAGTAGACAGGGGCTCACAGATACGCAGTATTTT. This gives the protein CASSRQGLTDTQYF.

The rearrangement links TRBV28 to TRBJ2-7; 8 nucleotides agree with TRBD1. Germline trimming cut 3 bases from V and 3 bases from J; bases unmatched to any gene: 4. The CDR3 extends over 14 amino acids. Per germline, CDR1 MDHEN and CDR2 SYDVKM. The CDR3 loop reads CASSLTGAFYEQYF. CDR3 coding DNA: TGTGCCAGCAGTTTGACAGGGGCCTTCTACGAGCAGTACTTC.

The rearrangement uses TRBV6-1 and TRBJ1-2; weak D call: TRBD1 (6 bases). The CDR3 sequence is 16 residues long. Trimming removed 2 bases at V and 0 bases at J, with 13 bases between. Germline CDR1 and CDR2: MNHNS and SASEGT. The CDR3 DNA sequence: TGTGCCAGCAGTGAAAAGGGGGTTTTAGCTAACTATGGCTACACCTTC. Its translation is CASSEKGVLANYGYTF.

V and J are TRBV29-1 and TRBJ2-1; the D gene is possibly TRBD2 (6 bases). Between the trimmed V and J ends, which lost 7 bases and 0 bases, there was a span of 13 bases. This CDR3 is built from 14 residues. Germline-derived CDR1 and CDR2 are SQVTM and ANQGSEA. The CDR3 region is CSARRGGSYNEQFF. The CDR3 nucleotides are TGCAGCGCCCGGAGGGGAGGCTCCTACAATGAGCAGTTCTTC.

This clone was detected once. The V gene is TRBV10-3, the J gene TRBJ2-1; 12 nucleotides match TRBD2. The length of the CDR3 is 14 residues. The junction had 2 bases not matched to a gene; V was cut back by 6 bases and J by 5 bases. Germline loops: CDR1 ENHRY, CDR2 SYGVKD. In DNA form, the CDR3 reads TGTGCCATCAGAAGGACTAGCGGGGACAATGAGCAGTTCTTC. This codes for CAIRRTSGDNEQFF.